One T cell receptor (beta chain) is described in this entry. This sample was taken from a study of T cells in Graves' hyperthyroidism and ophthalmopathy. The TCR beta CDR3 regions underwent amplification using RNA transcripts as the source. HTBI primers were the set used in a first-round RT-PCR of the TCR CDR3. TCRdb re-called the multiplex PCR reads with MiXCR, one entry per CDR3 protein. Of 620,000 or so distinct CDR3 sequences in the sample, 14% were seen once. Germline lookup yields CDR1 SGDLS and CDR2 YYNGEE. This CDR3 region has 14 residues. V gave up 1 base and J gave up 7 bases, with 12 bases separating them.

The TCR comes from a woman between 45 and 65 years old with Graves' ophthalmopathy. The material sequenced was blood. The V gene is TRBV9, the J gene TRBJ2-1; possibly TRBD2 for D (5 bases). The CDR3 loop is CASSVRVGENEQFF. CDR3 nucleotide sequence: TGTGCCAGCAGCGTAAGGGTTGGGGAGAATGAGCAGTTCTTC.